This passage covers 9 T cell receptor beta chains from one sample sequenced in a study of blood T cells in healthy people across ages. Alongside a J-beta primer mix, a sample-barcoded 5' primer served in a second PCR lasting roughly 6 to 12 cycles. TCRdb processed the 5' RACE reads anew with MiXCR; each CDR3 protein has one entry. The sample has 760,000 or so distinct CDR3 sequences; about 25% are singletons. These data were also reused for a study on T cells of mothers and their children.

The source material was blood. The source is a boy between 10 and 17 years old in good health.

Only a few counts were recorded for this clonotype. The rearrangement links TRBV11-2 to TRBJ2-7; D gene uncertain. Per germline, CDR1 SGHAT and CDR2 FQNNGV. The CDR3 sequence is 14 residues long. The V gene lost 5 bases and the J gene lost 5 bases, with 16 bases spanning the gap. The CDR3 bases are TGTGCCAGCAGCCTTCAAGTAGGGTCGCACGAGCAGTACTTC. Its translation: CASSLQVGSHEQYF.

The rearrangement joins TRBV20-1 to TRBJ2-5, with D unresolved. Germline loops: CDR1 DFQATT, CDR2 SNEGSKA (reference sequence). Trimming stripped 6 bases from V and 5 bases from J, with 13 bases between. The CDR3 consists of 12 residues. The CDR3 DNA follows: TGCAGTGCAAATGACTTCGCTGAGACCCAGTACTTC. It yields the protein CSANDFAETQYF.

This clonotype was recorded many times. The chain has TRBV4-3 and TRBJ2-7; 7 bases fit TRBD2. Germline CDR1 and CDR2: LGHNA and YSLEER. The CDR3 is made up of 14 amino acids. J gave up 4 bases and V 2 bases, and 5 bases lay outside the gene matches. This CDR3 is CASSQQRGIYEQYF. CDR3 coding DNA: TGCGCCAGCAGCCAACAGCGGGGTATTTACGAGCAGTACTTC.

The rearrangement joins TRBV11-2 to TRBJ2-7, with D possibly matching TRBD2 (5 bases). CDR1 is SGHAT and CDR2 is FQNNGV in the germline V gene. The CDR3 covers 16 residues. With 2 bases removed from V and 0 bases from J, the gap between germline ends came to 14 bases. CDR3 nucleotide sequence: TGTGCCAGCAGCTTAAGTTACGGGGTTAGCTCCTACGAGCAGTACTTC. Translated: CASSLSYGVSSYEQYF.

This rearrangement joins TRBV18 to TRBJ2-1; perhaps TRBD1 as D (7 bases). Near its end, the DNA agrees better with TRBJ2-7, so the J call may be wrong. Looked up from germline, CDR1 is KGHSH and CDR2 is LQKENI. The length of the CDR3 is 14 residues. The CDR3 loop reads CASSPGAGGREQYF. Here the CDR3 DNA reads TGTGCCAGCTCACCTGGGGCAGGGGGGCGCGAGCAGTACTTC.

The sample holds many counts of this clonotype. One junction end does not reproduce the germline sequence, and a read error may be involved. This rearrangement joins TRBV7-2 to TRBJ2-7, with TRBD2 matching 12 bases. Germline lookup yields CDR1 SGHTA and CDR2 FQGNSA. The CDR3 runs to 16 residues. The CDR3 sequence: CASSLAASGGVYGQYF. The CDR3 DNA is TGTGCCAGCAGCTTAGCGGCTAGCGGGGGGGTCTACGGGCAGTACTTC. Combining the CDR3 with reference TRBV7-2 and TRBJ2-7 gives the whole variable domain GAGVSQSPSNKVTEKGKDVELRCDPISGHTALYWYRQSLGQGLEFLIYFQGNSAPDKSGLPSDRFSAERTGGSVSTLTIQRTQQEDSAVYLCASSLAASGGVYGQYFGPGTRLTVT.

J is TRBJ2-7 and V is TRBV2, with TRBD2 identical over 14 bases. The CDR3 is 15 amino acids. V lost 5 bases and J lost 3; bases outside the gene matches: 3. The germline gives CDR1 SNHLY, CDR2 FYNNEI. This chain's CDR3 is CASSRLAGGLYEQYF. Written as DNA, the CDR3 is TGTGCCAGCAGTCGACTAGCGGGAGGGCTCTACGAGCAGTACTTC.

The V call is TRBV2, the J call TRBJ2-5, with TRBD2 as a possible D gene (5 bases). The J call may be in error: the DNA end matches TRBJ2-7 better. Germline CDR1 is SNHLY and CDR2 is FYNNEI. This CDR3 region has 13 residues. The CDR3 loop is CAWVSGSTYEQYF. Written as DNA, the CDR3 is TGTGCCTGGGTTTCGGGGTCGACCTACGAGCAGTACTTC.

This clonotype was seen a few times. V and J are TRBV20-1 and TRBJ1-3, with D uncertain. With 4 bases removed from V and 0 bases from J, the gap between germline ends came to 10 bases. Germline CDR1 and CDR2: DFQATT and SNEGSKA (reference sequence). The CDR3 totals 14 residues. The CDR3: CSAMRPNSGNTIYF. CDR3 coding DNA: TGCAGTGCTATGAGGCCTAACTCTGGAAACACCATATATTTT.